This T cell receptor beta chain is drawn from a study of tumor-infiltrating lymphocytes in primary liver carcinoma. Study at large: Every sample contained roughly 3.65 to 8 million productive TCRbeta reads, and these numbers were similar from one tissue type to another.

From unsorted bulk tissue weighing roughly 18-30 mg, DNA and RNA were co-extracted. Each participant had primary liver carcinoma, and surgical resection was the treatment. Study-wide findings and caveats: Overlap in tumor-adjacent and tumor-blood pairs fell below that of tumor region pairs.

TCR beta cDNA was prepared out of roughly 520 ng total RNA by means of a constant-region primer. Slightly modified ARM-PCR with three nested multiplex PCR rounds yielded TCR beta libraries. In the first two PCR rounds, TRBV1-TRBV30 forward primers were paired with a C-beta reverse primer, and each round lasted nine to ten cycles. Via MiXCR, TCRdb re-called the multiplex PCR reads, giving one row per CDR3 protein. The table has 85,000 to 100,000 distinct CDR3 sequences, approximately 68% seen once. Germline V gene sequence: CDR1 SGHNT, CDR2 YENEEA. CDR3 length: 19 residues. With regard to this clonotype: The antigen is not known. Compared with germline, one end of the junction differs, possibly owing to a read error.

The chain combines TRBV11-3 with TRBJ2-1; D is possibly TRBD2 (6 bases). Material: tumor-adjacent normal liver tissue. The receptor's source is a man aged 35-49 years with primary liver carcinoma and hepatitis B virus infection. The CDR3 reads CASSLDQWEAFSSYNGQFF. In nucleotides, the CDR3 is TGTGCCAGCAGCTTAGATCAATGGGAGGCGTTCAGCTCCTACAATGGGCAGTTCTTC.